One sample yielded the 3 T cell receptor beta chains listed below, sequenced in a study of shared clonotypes between healthy human individuals. Clones were sequenced by immunoSEQ multiplex PCR, and TCRdb holds only the in-frame ones, with some missing. The table shows about 590,000 clones, with nearly 97% occurring only once. As defined, naive CD8 cells were CD45RO-negative and positively selected for CCR7, with terminally differentiated effector memory CD45RA+ cells excluded. Sequencing input: naive CD8+ T cells sorted from blood. The receptors were sampled from a woman between 25 and 40 years old in good health.

In regard to this clone: The sample carries other DNA sequences with the same CDR3. The chain couples TRBV5-6 to TRBJ2-1; D is unresolved. This CDR3 region has 13 residues. CDR1 SGHDT and CDR2 YYEEEE come from the germline V gene. The V end was cut by 0 bases, the J end by 4 bases, with 5 bases between. The CDR3 spells CASSLGGYNEQFF. CDR3 bases: TGTGCCAGCAGCTTGGGAGGATACAATGAGCAGTTCTTC.

CDR3 nucleotide sequence: TGTGCCAGCAGCGGCCTCGGACAAAGCTCCTACAATGAGCAGTTCTTC. Its protein is CASSGLGQSSYNEQFF. The chain has TRBV9 and TRBJ2-1, with D possibly TRBD1 on 5 matching bases. The CDR3 spans 16 residues. CDR1 is SGDLS and CDR2 is YYNGEE in the germline V gene. Trimming took off 3 bases at V and 0 bases at J, with 13 bases between the two ends.

This chain connects TRBV6-1 to TRBJ2-7; 7 bases agree with TRBD1. This CDR3 is built from 16 residues. CDR1 and CDR2 from the germline V gene are MNHNS and SASEGT. V lost 0 bases to trimming and J lost 5 bases; unmatched junction nucleotides: 10. The CDR3 DNA sequence: TGTGCCAGCAGTGAAGCGTTTAGGGGGCCCCCCCACGAGCAGTACTTC. This translates into CASSEAFRGPPHEQYF.